This T cell receptor beta chain emerged from a study of T cell responses to AZD1222 COVID-19 vaccine. Findings of the study overall: Spike-spanning, vaccine-associated CD4 TCRs were dominant at 160-218 and 743-854. Regions left unmutated in variants are reportedly the target of nearly half of spike-specific TCRs. Donors, mostly white British, included more females; clonal diversity was possibly underestimated.

Whether given at about 4 or about 12 weeks, second doses were pooled. Sequencing was performed with immunoSEQ multiplex PCR; in TCRdb, only in-frame clones are kept and a portion is missing. The sample has some 170,000 clones, 88% seen once. CDR3 length equals 11 residues. Germline values: CDR1 LGHDT, CDR2 YNNKEL (reference sequence). V lost 1 base and J 13 bases, leaving 10 bases between the germline ends. Regarding this clone: Its antigen is not identified.

Sequencing was performed on peripheral blood, taken 28 days after the second AZD1222 dose. This receptor was identified in an adult who received the AZD1222 COVID-19 vaccine. The chain joins TRBV3-1 (or the pseudogene TRBV3-2) to TRBJ1-2; unclear D gene. The CDR3 loop is CASSQGSIGTF. DNA of the CDR3: TGTGCCAGCAGCCAAGGGTCGATAGGCACCTTC.